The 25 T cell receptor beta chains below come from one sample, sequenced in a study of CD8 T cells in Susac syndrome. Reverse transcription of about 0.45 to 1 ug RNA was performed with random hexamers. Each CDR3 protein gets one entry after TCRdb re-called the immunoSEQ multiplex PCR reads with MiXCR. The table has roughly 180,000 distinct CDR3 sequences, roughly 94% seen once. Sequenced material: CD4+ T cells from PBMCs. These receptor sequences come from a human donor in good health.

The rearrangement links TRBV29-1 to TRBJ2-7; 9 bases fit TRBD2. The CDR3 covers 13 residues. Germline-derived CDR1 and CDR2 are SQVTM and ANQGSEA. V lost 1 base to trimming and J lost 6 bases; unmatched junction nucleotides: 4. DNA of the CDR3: TGCAGCGTTGAAGGCGGGAGGGCCGGCGAGCAGTACTTC. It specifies CSVEGGRAGEQYF.

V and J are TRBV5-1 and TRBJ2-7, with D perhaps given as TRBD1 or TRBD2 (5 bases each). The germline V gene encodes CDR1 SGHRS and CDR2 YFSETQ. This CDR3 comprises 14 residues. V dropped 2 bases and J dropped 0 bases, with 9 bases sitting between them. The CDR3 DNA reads TGCGCCAGCAGCTTCCGGGACGCCTCCTACGAGCAGTACTTC. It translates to CASSFRDASYEQYF.

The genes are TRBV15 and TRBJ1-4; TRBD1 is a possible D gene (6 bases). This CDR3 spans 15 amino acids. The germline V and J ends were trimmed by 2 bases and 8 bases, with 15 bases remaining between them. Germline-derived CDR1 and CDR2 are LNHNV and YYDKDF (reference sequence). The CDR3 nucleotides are TGTGCCACCAGCAGATTACAGGGAAGGGACGAAAAACTGTTTTTT. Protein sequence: CATSRLQGRDEKLFF.

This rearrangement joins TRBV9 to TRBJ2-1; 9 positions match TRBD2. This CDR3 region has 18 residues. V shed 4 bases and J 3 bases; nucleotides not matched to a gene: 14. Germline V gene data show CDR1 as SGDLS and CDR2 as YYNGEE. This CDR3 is CASSPTSGMRQFYNEQFF. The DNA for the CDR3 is TGTGCCAGCAGCCCGACTAGCGGCATGCGGCAATTCTACAATGAGCAGTTCTTC.

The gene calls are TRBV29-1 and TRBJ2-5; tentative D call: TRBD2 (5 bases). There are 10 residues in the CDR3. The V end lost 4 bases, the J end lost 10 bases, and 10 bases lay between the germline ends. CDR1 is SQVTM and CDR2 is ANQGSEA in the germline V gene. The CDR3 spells CSVGVEDQYF. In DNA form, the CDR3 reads TGCAGCGTTGGGGTGGAGGACCAGTACTTC.

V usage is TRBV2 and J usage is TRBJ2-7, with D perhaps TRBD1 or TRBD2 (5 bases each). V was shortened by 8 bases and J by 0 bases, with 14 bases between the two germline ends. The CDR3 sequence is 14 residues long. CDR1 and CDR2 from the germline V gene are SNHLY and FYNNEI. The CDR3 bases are TGTGCCAGCCTTAGACAGACTAACTCCTACGAGCAGTACTTC. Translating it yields CASLRQTNSYEQYF.

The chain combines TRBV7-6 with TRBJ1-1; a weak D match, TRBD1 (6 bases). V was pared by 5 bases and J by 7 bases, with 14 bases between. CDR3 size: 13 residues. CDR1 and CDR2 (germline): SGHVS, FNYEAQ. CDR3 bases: TGTGCCAGCAGCCATAGGGGGGACGGTGAAGCTTTCTTT. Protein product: CASSHRGDGEAFF.

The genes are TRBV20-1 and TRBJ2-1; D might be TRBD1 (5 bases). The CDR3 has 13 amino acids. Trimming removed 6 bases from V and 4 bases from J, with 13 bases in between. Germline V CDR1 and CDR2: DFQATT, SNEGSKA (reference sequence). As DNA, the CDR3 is TGCAGTGCCCCTGGGGCCACTTACAATGAGCAGTTCTTC. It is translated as CSAPGATYNEQFF.

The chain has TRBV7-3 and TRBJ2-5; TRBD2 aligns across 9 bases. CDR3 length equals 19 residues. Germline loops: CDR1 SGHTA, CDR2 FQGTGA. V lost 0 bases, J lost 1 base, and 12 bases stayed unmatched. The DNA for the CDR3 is TGTGCCAGCAGCTTAACGGGTGGGATGCTAGCGGGACGCCAAGAGACCCAGTACTTC. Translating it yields CASSLTGGMLAGRQETQYF.

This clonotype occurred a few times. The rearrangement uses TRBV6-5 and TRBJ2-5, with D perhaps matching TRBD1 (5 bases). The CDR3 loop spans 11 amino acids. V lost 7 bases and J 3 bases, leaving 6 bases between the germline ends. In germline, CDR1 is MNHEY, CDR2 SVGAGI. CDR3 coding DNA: TGTGCCAGCACCAGGGAAGAGACCCAGTACTTC. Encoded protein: CASTREETQYF.

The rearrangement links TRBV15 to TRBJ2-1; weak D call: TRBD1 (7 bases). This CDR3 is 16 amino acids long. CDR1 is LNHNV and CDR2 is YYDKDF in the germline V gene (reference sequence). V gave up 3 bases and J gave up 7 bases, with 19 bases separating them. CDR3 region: CATSREGAPAMNEQFF. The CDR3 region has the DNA TGTGCCACCAGCAGGGAGGGGGCCCCAGCCATGAATGAGCAGTTCTTC.

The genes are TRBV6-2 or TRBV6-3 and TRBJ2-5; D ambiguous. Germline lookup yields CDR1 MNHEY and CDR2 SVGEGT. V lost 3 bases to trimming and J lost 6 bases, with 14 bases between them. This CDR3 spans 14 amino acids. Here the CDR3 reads CASSYYNTMKTQYF. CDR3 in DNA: TGTGCCAGCAGTTATTATAATACTATGAAGACCCAGTACTTC.

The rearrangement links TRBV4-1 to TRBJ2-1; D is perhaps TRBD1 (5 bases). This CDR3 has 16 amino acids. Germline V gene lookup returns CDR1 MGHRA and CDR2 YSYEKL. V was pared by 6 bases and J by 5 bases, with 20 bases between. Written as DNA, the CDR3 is TGCGCCAGCAGTTCCTTCTCCCAGGGTACCAACAATGAGCAGTTCTTC. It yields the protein CASSSFSQGTNNEQFF.

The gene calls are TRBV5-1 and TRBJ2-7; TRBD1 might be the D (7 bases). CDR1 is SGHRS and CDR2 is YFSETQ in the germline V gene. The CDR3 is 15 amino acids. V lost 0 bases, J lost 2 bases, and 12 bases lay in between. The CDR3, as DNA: TGCGCCAGCAGCTTGGCCGCGGGACAGACCTACGAGCAGTACTTC. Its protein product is CASSLAAGQTYEQYF.

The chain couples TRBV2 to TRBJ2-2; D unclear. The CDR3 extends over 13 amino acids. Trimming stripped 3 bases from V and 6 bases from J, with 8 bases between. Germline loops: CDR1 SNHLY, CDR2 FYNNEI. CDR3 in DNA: TGTGCCAGCAGTGACACTGAGGCCGGGGAGCTGTTTTTT. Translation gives CASSDTEAGELFF. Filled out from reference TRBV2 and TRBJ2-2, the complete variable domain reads EPEVTQTPSHQVTQMGQEVILRCVPISNHLYFYWYRQILGQKVEFLVSFYNNEISEKSEIFDDQFSVERPDGSNFTLKIRSTKLEDSAMYFCASSDTEAGELFFGEGSRLTVL.

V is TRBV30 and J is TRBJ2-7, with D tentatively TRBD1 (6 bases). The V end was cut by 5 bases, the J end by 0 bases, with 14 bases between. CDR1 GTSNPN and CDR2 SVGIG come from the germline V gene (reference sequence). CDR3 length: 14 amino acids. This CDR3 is CAWAERDNSYEQYF. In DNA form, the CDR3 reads TGTGCCTGGGCTGAGAGGGACAACTCCTACGAGCAGTACTTC.

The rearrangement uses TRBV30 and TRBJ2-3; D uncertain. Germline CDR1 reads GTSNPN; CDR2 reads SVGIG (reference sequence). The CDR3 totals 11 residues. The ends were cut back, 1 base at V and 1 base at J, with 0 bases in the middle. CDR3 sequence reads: CAWSGTDTQYF. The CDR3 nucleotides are TGTGCCTGGAGTGGCACAGATACGCAGTATTTT.

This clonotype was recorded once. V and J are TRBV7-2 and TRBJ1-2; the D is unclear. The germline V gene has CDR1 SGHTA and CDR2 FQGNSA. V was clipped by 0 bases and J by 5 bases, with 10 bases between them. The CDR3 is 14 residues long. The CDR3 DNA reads TGTGCCAGCAGCTTAGCGACCGCAGCATATGGCTACACCTTC. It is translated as CASSLATAAYGYTF. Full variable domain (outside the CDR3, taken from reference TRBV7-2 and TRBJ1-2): GAGVSQSPSNKVTEKGKDVELRCDPISGHTALYWYRQSLGQGLEFLIYFQGNSAPDKSGLPSDRFSAERTGGSVSTLTIQRTQQEDSAVYLCASSLATAAYGYTFGSGTRLTVV.

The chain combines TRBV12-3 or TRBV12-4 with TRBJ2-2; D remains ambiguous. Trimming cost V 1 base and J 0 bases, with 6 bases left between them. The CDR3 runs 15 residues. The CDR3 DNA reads TGTGCCAGCAGTTTAGGAACGGCGAACACCGGGGAGCTGTTTTTT. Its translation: CASSLGTANTGELFF.

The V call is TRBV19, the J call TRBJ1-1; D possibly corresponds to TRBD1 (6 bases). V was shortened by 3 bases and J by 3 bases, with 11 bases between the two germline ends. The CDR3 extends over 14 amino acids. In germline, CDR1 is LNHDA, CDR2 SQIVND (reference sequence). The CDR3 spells CASSIGGRDTEAFF. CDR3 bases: TGTGCCAGTAGTATTGGGGGCAGGGACACTGAAGCTTTCTTT.

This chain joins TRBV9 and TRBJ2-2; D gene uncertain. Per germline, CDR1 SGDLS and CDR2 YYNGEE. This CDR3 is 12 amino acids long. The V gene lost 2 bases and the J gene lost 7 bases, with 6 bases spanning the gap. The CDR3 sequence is CASSVAVGELFF. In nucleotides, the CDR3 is TGTGCCAGCAGCGTCGCAGTCGGGGAGCTGTTTTTT.

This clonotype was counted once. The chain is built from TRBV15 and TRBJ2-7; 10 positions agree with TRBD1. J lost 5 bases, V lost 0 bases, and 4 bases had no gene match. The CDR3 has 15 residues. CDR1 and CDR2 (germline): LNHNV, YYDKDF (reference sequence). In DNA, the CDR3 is TGTGCCACCAGCAGAGAAAGGGACAGGGGACACGAGCAGTACTTC. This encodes CATSRERDRGHEQYF.

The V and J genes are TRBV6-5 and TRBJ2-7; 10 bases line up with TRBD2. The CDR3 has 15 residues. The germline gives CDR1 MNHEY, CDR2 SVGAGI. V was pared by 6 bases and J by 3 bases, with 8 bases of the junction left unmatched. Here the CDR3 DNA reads TGTGCCAGCAGCAATCCGGGACTAGCGCGCTACGAGCAGTACTTC. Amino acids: CASSNPGLARYEQYF.

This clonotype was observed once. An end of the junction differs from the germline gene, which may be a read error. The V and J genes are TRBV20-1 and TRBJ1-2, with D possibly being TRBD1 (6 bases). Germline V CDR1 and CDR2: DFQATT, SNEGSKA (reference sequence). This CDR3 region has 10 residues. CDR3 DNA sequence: TGCAGTGCTAGAGGGGACACCCCGCACTTC. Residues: CSARGDTPHF.

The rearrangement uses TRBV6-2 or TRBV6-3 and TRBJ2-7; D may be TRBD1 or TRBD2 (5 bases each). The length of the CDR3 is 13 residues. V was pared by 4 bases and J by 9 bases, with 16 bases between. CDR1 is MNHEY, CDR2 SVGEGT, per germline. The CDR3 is CASSFGTDVGQYF. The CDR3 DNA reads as TGTGCCAGCAGTTTCGGGACGGACGTTGGGCAGTACTTC.